The 16 T cell receptor beta chains presented below share a single source sample, sequenced in a study of memory CD4+ T cells and cytomegalovirus serostatus. The sort gate was single viable CD3+CD4+CD8-CD45RO+ cells for memory CD4+ T cells. Data came from immunoSEQ multiplex PCR; TCRdb stores just in-frame clones and leaves some out. This sample yields roughly 48,000 clones, of which around 82% are seen a single time; 1.5% to 2.5% belongs to the top ten. The specimen sequenced was memory CD4+ T cells from blood. The receptors shown here come from an adult in good health and CMV-seropositive.

The gene calls are TRBV19 and TRBJ1-2; 8 bases map to TRBD1. This CDR3 region has 15 residues. Germline-derived CDR1 and CDR2 are LNHDA and SQIVND (reference sequence). Unmatched junction bases numbered 5, after V lost 4 bases and J lost 1 base. The CDR3 protein is CASSTGTGGNYGYTF. As DNA, the CDR3 is TGTGCCAGTAGTACCGGGACAGGCGGTAACTATGGCTACACCTTC. Filled out from reference TRBV19 and TRBJ1-2, the complete variable domain reads DGGITQSPKYLFRKEGQNVTLSCEQNLNHDAMYWYRQDPGQGLRLIYYSQIVNDFQKGDIAEGYSVSREKKESFPLTVTSAQKNPTAFYLCASSTGTGGNYGYTFGSGTRLTVV.

V gene TRBV5-1 combines with J gene TRBJ1-2; tentatively, D is TRBD1 (5 bases). Germline V gene sequence: CDR1 SGHRS, CDR2 YFSETQ. V shed 7 bases and J shed 5 bases, with 12 bases lying between them. The CDR3 is 12 amino acids. In nucleotides, the CDR3 is TGCGCCAGCCGGGGGGAAGGGTATGGCTACACCTTC. Translating it yields CASRGEGYGYTF.

This sequence joins TRBV28 and TRBJ1-2, with 8 bases matching TRBD1. Per the germline V gene, CDR1 is MDHEN and CDR2 is SYDVKM. The CDR3 is 15 amino acids. V was clipped by 7 bases and J by 1 base; unmatched bases: 8. The CDR3 nucleotides are TGTGCCAGCATTTCATCAGGGGGCCTTAACTATGGCTACACCTTC. Its translation: CASISSGGLNYGYTF.

This clone has only one observation. This chain joins TRBV7-2 and TRBJ2-2; no definite D call. Trimming left V 3 bases short and J 0 bases short, with 11 bases between. The germline CDR1 and CDR2 sequences are SGHTA and FQGNSA. The CDR3 has 16 residues. The CDR3 region is CASSFYLGTNTGELFF. CDR3 coding DNA: TGTGCCAGCAGCTTTTACCTAGGGACGAACACCGGGGAGCTGTTTTTT.

The rearrangement joins TRBV28 to TRBJ1-5; TRBD1 agrees at 7 bases. The CDR3 sequence is 13 residues long. With V trimmed by 6 bases and J by 5 bases, 4 bases remained unmatched. Germline CDR1 reads MDHEN; CDR2 reads SYDVKM. This CDR3 reads CASRDRSYQPQHF. In DNA form, the CDR3 reads TGTGCCAGCAGGGACAGGTCTTATCAGCCCCAGCATTTT.

The chain recombines TRBV5-1 with TRBJ2-6; D possibly uses TRBD1 or TRBD2 (6 bases each). Germline-derived CDR1 and CDR2 are SGHRS and YFSETQ. The CDR3 contains 16 residues. The V end lost 4 bases, the J end lost 0 bases, and 11 bases lay between the germline ends. This chain's CDR3 is CASSAGGHSGANVLTF. The CDR3 DNA sequence: TGCGCCAGCAGCGCCGGGGGACACTCTGGGGCCAACGTCCTGACTTTC. The entire variable domain, with the rest obtained from reference TRBV5-1 and TRBJ2-6, is as follows: KAGVTQTPRYLIKTRGQQVTLSCSPISGHRSVSWYQQTPGQGLQFLFEYFSETQRNKGNFPGRFSGRQFSNSRSEMNVSTLELGDSALYLCASSAGGHSGANVLTFGAGSRLTVL.

V is TRBV9 and J is TRBJ1-5, with D possibly matching TRBD1 (5 bases). V was cut by 4 bases and J by 3 bases, with 14 bases left in between. Germline V gene sequence: CDR1 SGDLS, CDR2 YYNGEE. The CDR3 spans 15 residues. DNA of the CDR3: TGTGCCAGCAGCCGTAGGGGAAACGACAATCAGCCCCAGCATTTT. This codes for CASSRRGNDNQPQHF.

The chain joins TRBV29-1 to TRBJ2-7; D gene ambiguous. CDR3 length: 13 amino acids. In germline, CDR1 is SQVTM, CDR2 ANQGSEA. Trimming stripped 3 bases from V and 0 bases from J, with 9 bases between. The CDR3 loop is CSVENSASYEQYF. The CDR3 DNA is TGCAGCGTTGAGAATTCCGCCTCCTACGAGCAGTACTTC.

This rearrangement joins TRBV7-2 to TRBJ1-4, with a weak D call TRBD1 (5 bases). CDR1 SGHTA and CDR2 FQGNSA come from the germline V gene. The CDR3 is 15 residues long. Trimming stripped 3 bases from V and 5 bases from J, with 13 bases between. The CDR3 DNA is TGTGCCAGCAGCTTCTCGACGGGACGGAATGAAAAACTGTTTTTT. This translates into CASSFSTGRNEKLFF.

J is TRBJ2-7 and V is TRBV5-1; D might be TRBD2 (7 bases). The CDR3 is 16 amino acids. CDR1 and CDR2 (germline): SGHRS, YFSETQ. V gave up 4 bases and J gave up 2 bases, with 19 bases separating them. The CDR3 nucleotides are TGCGCCAGCAGCCCATCCGGTGGGGGGGGCCCCTACGAGCAGTACTTC. It is translated as CASSPSGGGGPYEQYF.

This chain connects TRBV28 to TRBJ2-2, with a possible D match to TRBD2 (6 bases). V was clipped by 3 bases and J by 5 bases, with 13 bases between them. Germline V gene data show CDR1 as MDHEN and CDR2 as SYDVKM. There are 15 residues in the CDR3. CDR3 nucleotide sequence: TGTGCCAGCAGTTTCACGGGAGTGGTAACCGGGGAGCTGTTTTTT. This codes for CASSFTGVVTGELFF.

The chain has TRBV28 and TRBJ2-1; 7 nucleotides line up with TRBD1. Germline V CDR1 and CDR2: MDHEN, SYDVKM. The CDR3 is made up of 17 amino acids. J lost 3 bases, V lost 3 bases, and 11 bases had no gene match. The CDR3 nucleotides read TGTGCCAGCAGTTTTTTTGTGCGACAGGGTAACTACAATGAGCAGTTCTTC. Its protein is CASSFFVRQGNYNEQFF.

The chain has TRBV5-6 and TRBJ1-2; no reliable D call. The V end lost 5 bases, the J end lost 7 bases, and 12 bases lay between the germline ends. This CDR3 has 12 amino acids. Germline assignment: CDR1 SGHDT and CDR2 YYEEEE. CDR3 DNA sequence: TGTGCCAGCAGGTATACTCGGGGTGGCTACACCTTC. Translated, it gives CASRYTRGGYTF. The variable domain in full, with the rest retrieved from reference TRBV5-6 and TRBJ1-2, is DAGVTQSPTHLIKTRGQQVTLRCSPKSGHDTVSWYQQALGQGPQFIFQYYEEEERQRGNFPDRFSGHQFPNYSSELNVNALLLGDSALYLCASRYTRGGYTFGSGTRLTVV.

The chain uses TRBV7-2 and TRBJ1-1; D not resolved. Germline values: CDR1 SGHTA, CDR2 FQGNSA. The length of the CDR3 is 15 residues. Trimming took 1 base from V and 1 from J, leaving 10 bases between them. The CDR3 loop is CASSLGSGRNTEAFF. The CDR3, as DNA: TGTGCCAGCAGCTTAGGATCCGGGAGGAACACTGAAGCTTTCTTT. Looking up the rest from reference TRBV7-2 and TRBJ1-1 gives the full variable domain: GAGVSQSPSNKVTEKGKDVELRCDPISGHTALYWYRQSLGQGLEFLIYFQGNSAPDKSGLPSDRFSAERTGGSVSTLTIQRTQQEDSAVYLCASSLGSGRNTEAFFGQGTRLTVV.

This rearrangement joins TRBV5-4 to TRBJ1-1; D unclear. The CDR3 is 13 amino acids. CDR1 is SGHNT, CDR2 YYREEE, per germline (reference sequence). V dropped 0 bases and J dropped 5 bases, with 8 bases sitting between them. The CDR3 DNA reads as TGTGCCAGCAGCTTGGATGGGGTAACTGAAGCTTTCTTT. This codes for CASSLDGVTEAFF.

This clone occurred once. V is TRBV15 and J is TRBJ1-1; maybe TRBD1 (6 bases). The CDR3 extends over 15 amino acids. Germline-derived CDR1 and CDR2 are LNHNV and YYDKDF (reference sequence). V lost 0 bases and J 6 bases, leaving 14 bases between the germline ends. The CDR3 coding sequence is TGTGCCACCAGCAGAGATGGTAGGGGGGGATCTGAAGCTTTCTTT. Protein: CATSRDGRGGSEAFF.